This T cell receptor beta chain emerged from a study of tumor and adjacent non-tumor tissue in lung cancer. The wider study: Stage I to III disease affected about nine men and 5 women aged about 31 to 80.

TCRbeta libraries were built with three rounds of nested PCR, modified from ARM-PCR. TCRdb recomputed calls from the multiplex PCR reads with MiXCR, one row per CDR3 protein. This sample has 90,000 to 100,000 distinct CDR3 sequences, with roughly 80% found just once. RNA was extracted from bulk tissue without any cell sorting. Distant lung tissue was collected more than 3 cm away from the tumor edge. There are 16 residues in the CDR3. V shed 3 bases and J 4 bases; nucleotides not matched to a gene: 7. Germline V gene data show CDR1 as SGHNT and CDR2 as YENEEA. This TCR was sampled from a man between 60 and 75 years old with small cell lung cancer. The V gene is TRBV11-3, the J gene TRBJ2-1; 9 nucleotides align to TRBD2. The sample consisted of distant non-tumor lung tissue. For the CDR3, the DNA is TGTGCCAGCAGCTTCATGGCGCGGGAGGGATACAATGAGCAGTTCTTC. This codes for CASSFMAREGYNEQFF.